The rows below give T cell receptor beta chains drawn from one sample of a study of blood T cells in healthy people across ages. TCRdb re-analysed the 5' RACE reads in MiXCR, keeping a single row per CDR3 protein. Altogether about 1.5 million distinct CDR3 sequences are present, around 40% being singletons, with the ten largest covering around 4%. The sample comprised blood. The receptors shown here come from a woman between 18 and 29 years old in good health. Each CDR3 is given with its conserved first and last residue. The order of the fields is V gene, clone size, J gene, D gene, CDR3 protein, CDR3 DNA. A D gene is named only where the DNA matches it firmly. Not every row has a clone size; where given, it reads once, few, many or a size class.

V: TRBV12-3/TRBV12-4; size: few; J: TRBJ1-2; D: TRBD1; CDR3: CASRGTGWDYGYTF; DNA: TGTGCCAGCAGGGGGACAGGGTGGGACTATGGCTACACCTTC
V: TRBV12-5; size: -; J: TRBJ2-3; D: TRBD2; CDR3: CASGPSGTSGDTQYF; DNA: TGTGCTAGTGGCCCTTCAGGGACTAGCGGAGATACGCAGTATTTT
V: TRBV9; size: -; J: TRBJ1-2; D: -; CDR3: CASSVVPAYGYTF; DNA: TGTGCCAGCAGCGTAGTACCAGCTTATGGCTACACCTTC
V: TRBV6-5; size: -; J: TRBJ1-2; D: -; CDR3: CASSSLPGGTRGYGYTF; DNA: TGTGCCAGCAGTTCCCTCCCCGGAGGGACCAGGGGCTATGGCTACACCTTC
V: TRBV29-1; size: once; J: TRBJ1-1; D: -; CDR3: CSVVPRYETEAFF; DNA: TGCAGCGTTGTACCCCGTTATGAGACTGAAGCTTTCTTT
V: TRBV27; size: -; J: TRBJ1-5; D: -; CDR3: CASSFGGRGQPQHF; DNA: TGTGCCAGCAGTTTCGGGGGGCGAGGTCAGCCCCAGCATTTT
V: TRBV6-5; size: -; J: TRBJ2-2; D: -; CDR3: CASSYAVGITGELFF; DNA: TGTGCCAGCAGTTACGCAGTAGGGATCACTGGGGAGCTGTTTTTT
V: TRBV29-1; size: few; J: TRBJ1-1; D: -; CDR3: CSGRGFVTEAFF; DNA: TGCAGCGGCCGAGGATTTGTCACTGAAGCTTTCTTT
V: TRBV7-8; size: -; J: TRBJ1-5; D: TRBD1; CDR3: CASSARDRGSGQPQHF; DNA: TGTGCCAGCAGCGCTCGGGACAGGGGAAGCGGCCAGCCCCAGCATTTT
V: TRBV12-3/TRBV12-4; size: -; J: TRBJ2-7; D: TRBD2; CDR3: CASTKSGFTSEGYEQYF; DNA: TGTGCCAGCACAAAGAGCGGCTTTACTAGCGAAGGGTACGAGCAGTACTTC
V: TRBV20-1; size: -; J: TRBJ2-7; D: -; CDR3: CSASPTGYYEQYF; DNA: TGCAGTGCTAGTCCCACAGGGTATTACGAGCAGTACTTC
V: TRBV28; size: many; J: TRBJ2-7; D: -; CDR3: CASNTGTALYEQYF; DNA: TGTGCCAGCAACACCGGGACCGCTCTCTACGAGCAGTACTTC
V: TRBV21-1; size: few; J: TRBJ1-1; D: -; CDR3: CASSKAGLRAFF; DNA: TGTGCCAGCAGCAAAGCGGGGCTCAGAGCTTTCTTT
V: TRBV4-3; size: few; J: TRBJ2-5; D: -; CDR3: CASSQDFSRKETQYF; DNA: TGCGCCAGCAGCCAAGATTTCTCCAGGAAAGAGACCCAGTACTTC
V: TRBV20-1; size: few; J: TRBJ1-5; D: -; CDR3: CSARLSDNQPQHF; DNA: TGCAGTGCTAGATTGTCAGACAATCAGCCCCAGCATTTT
V: TRBV11-2; size: -; J: TRBJ2-5; D: -; CDR3: CASSGIQGQETQYF; DNA: TGTGCCAGCAGCGGAATTCAGGGCCAAGAGACCCAGTACTTC